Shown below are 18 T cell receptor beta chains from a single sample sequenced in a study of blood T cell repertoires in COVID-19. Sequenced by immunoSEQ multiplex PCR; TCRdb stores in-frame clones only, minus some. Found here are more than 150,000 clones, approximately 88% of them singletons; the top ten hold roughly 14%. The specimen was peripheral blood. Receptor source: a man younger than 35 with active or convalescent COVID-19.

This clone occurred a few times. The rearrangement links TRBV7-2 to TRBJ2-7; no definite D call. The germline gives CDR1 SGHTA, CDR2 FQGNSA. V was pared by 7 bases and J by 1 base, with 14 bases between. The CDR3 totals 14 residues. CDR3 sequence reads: CASTWSSISYEQYF. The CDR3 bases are TGTGCCAGCACCTGGTCTTCTATATCCTACGAGCAGTACTTC.

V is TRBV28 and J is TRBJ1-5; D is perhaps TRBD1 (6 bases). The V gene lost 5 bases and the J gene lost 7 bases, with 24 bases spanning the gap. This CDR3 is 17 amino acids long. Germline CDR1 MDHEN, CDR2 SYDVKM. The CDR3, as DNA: TGTGCCAGCAGTCTCCAATACCGGGACACCCCGCGCCAGCCCCAGCATTTT. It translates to CASSLQYRDTPRQPQHF.

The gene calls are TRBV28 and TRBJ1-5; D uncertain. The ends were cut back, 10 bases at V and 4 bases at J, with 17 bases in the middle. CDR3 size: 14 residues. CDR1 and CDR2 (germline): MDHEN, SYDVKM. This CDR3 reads CATIRTLENQPQHF. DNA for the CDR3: TGTGCCACTATCCGAACGCTGGAGAATCAGCCCCAGCATTTT.

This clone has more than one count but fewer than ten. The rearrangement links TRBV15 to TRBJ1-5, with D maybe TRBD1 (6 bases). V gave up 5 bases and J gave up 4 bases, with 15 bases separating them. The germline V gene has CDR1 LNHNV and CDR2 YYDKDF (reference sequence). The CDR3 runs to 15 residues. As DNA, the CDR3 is TGTGCCACCAGCCGCAGGGGTTCCGCGAATCAGCCCCAGCATTTT. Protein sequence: CATSRRGSANQPQHF. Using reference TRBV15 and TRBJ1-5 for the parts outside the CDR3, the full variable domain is DAMVIQNPRYQVTQFGKPVTLSCSQTLNHNVMYWYQQKSSQAPKLLFHYYDKDFNNEADTPDNFQSRRPNTSFCFLDIRSPGLGDTAMYLCATSRRGSANQPQHFGDGTRLSIL.

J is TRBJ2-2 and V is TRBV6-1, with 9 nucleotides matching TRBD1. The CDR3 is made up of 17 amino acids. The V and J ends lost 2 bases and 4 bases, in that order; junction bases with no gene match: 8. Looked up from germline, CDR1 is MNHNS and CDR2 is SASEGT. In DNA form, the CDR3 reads TGTGCCAGCAGTGAACGGACAGGGGTCCAGGGCACCGGGGAGCTGTTTTTT. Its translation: CASSERTGVQGTGELFF.

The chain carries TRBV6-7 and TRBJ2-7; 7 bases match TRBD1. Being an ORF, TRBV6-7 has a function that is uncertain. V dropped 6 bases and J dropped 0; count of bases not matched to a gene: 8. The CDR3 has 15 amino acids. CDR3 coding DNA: TGTGCCAGCAGCCGCGACAGGGTAGTCTCCTACGAGCAGTACTTC. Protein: CASSRDRVVSYEQYF.

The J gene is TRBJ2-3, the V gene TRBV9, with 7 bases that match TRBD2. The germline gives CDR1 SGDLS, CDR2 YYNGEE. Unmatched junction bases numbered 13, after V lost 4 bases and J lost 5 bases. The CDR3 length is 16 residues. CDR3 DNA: TGTGCCAGCAGCCACGAGGGCGCGGGAGCGGGAGATACGCAGTATTTT. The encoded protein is CASSHEGAGAGDTQYF.

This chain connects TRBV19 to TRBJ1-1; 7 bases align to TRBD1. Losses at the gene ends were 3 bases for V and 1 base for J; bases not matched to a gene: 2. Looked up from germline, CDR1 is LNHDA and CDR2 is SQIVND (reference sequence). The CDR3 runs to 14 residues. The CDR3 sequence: CASSMGQWNTEAFF. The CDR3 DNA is TGTGCCAGTAGTATGGGACAGTGGAACACTGAAGCTTTCTTT.

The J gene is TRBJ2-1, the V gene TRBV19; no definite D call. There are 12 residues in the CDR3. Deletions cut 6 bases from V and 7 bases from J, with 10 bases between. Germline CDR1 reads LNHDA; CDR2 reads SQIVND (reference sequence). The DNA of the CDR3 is TGTGCCAGTAGCCCGGCGGCTAATGAGCAGTTCTTC. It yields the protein CASSPAANEQFF.

The CDR3 region has the DNA TGTGCCAGCAGCTTAGCGGGACAGTCCTACGAGCAGTACTTC. It translates to CASSLAGQSYEQYF. The V and J genes are TRBV11-2 and TRBJ2-7; TRBD1 aligns across 7 bases. The germline V gene encodes CDR1 SGHAT and CDR2 FQNNGV. This CDR3 has 14 amino acids. Unmatched junction bases numbered 1, after V lost 1 base and J lost 1 base.

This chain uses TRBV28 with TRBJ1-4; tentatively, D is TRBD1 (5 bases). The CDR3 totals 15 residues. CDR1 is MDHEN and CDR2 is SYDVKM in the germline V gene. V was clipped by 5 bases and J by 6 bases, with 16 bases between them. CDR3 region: CASSQGLLIDEKLFF. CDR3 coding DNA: TGTGCCAGCAGTCAGGGTCTTCTGATTGATGAAAAACTGTTTTTT.

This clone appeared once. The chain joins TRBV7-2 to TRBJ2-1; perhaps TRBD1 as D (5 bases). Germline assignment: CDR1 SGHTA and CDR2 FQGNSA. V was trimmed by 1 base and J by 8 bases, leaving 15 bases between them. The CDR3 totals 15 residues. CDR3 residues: CASSLGAGSGHEQFF. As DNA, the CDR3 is TGTGCCAGCAGCTTAGGGGCAGGGTCCGGGCATGAGCAGTTCTTC.

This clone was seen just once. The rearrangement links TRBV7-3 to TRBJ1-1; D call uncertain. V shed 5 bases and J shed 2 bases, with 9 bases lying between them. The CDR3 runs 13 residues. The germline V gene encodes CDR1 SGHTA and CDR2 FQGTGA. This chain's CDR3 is CASSLQQNTEAFF. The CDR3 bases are TGTGCCAGCAGCCTACAGCAAAACACTGAAGCTTTCTTT.

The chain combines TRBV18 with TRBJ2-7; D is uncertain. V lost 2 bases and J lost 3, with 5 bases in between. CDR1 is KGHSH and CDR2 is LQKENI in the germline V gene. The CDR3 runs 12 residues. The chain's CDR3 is CASSPNSYEQYF. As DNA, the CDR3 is TGTGCCAGCTCACCAAACAGCTACGAGCAGTACTTC.

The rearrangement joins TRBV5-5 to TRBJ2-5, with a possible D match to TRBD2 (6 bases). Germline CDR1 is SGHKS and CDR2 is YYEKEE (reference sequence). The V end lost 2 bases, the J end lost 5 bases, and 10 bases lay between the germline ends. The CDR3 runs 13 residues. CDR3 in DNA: TGTGCCAGCAGCTTAGGAGGGGCGGAGACCCAGTACTTC. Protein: CASSLGGAETQYF. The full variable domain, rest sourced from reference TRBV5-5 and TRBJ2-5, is DAGVTQSPTHLIKTRGQQVTLRCSPISGHKSVSWYQQVLGQGPQFIFQYYEKEERGRGNFPDRFSARQFPNYSSELNVNALLLGDSALYLCASSLGGAETQYFGPGTRLLVL.

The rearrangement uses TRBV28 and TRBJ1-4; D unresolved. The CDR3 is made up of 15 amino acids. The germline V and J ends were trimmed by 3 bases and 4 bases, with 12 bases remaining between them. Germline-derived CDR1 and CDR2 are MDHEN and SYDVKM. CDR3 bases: TGTGCCAGCAGTTTCGGTAGTCGGGGTAATGAAAAACTGTTTTTT. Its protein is CASSFGSRGNEKLFF.

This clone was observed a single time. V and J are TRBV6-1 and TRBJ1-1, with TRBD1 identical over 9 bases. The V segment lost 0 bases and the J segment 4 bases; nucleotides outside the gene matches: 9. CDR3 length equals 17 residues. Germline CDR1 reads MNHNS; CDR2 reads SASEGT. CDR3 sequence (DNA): TGTGCCAGCAGTGAAGCCTTATCACAGGGGGCTAGCACTGAAGCTTTCTTT. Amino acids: CASSEALSQGASTEAFF.

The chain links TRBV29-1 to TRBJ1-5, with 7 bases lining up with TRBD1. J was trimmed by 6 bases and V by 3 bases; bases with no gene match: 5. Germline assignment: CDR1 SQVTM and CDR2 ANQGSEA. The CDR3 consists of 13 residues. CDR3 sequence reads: CSVEEGAGQPQHF. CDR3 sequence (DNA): TGCAGCGTTGAGGAGGGGGCAGGTCAGCCCCAGCATTTT.